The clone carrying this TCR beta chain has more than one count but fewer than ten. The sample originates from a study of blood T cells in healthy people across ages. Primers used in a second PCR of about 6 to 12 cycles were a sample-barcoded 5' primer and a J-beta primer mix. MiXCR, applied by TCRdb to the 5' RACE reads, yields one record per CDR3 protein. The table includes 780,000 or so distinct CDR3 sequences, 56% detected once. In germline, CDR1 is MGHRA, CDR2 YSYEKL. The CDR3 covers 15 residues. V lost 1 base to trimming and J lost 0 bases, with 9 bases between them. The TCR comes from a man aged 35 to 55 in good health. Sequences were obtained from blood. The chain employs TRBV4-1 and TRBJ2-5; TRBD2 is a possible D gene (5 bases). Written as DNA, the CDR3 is TGCGCCAGCAGCCAAGGGTCGGGGAACCAAGAGACCCAGTACTTC. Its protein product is CASSQGSGNQETQYF.